This TCR beta chain was observed in a study of cytomegalovirus exposure and HLA in healthy donors. Study-wide background: A subsequent analysis stated that the roughly 130 validation repertoires were run on the same platform as the roughly 710 first-cohort repertoires. Study-level results: Investigators reported over 150 TCR beta chains as tied to cytomegalovirus.

V was pared by 3 bases and J by 0 bases, with 10 bases of the junction left unmatched. Looked up from germline, CDR1 is LNHNV and CDR2 is YYDKDF (reference sequence). CDR3 length: 17 residues. Separate from the roughly 730-subject first cohort, the roughly 120-subject validation cohort was the one that the donors belonged to. The protocol was immunoSEQ multiplex PCR, while the TCRdb copy is restricted to in-frame clones and leaves out a portion. The table shows 150,000 to 200,000 clones, with roughly three quarters occurring only once. To note about this clone: Its antigen remains unknown.

The specimen sequenced was PBMCs. The rearrangement links TRBV15 to TRBJ2-7; 8 bases agree with TRBD1. The clonotype originates from a woman younger than 45 in good health and CMV-seronegative. CDR3 sequence: CATSSRKGGQDSYEQYF. In DNA, the CDR3 is TGTGCCACCAGCAGTCGGAAGGGGGGACAGGACTCCTACGAGCAGTACTTC.